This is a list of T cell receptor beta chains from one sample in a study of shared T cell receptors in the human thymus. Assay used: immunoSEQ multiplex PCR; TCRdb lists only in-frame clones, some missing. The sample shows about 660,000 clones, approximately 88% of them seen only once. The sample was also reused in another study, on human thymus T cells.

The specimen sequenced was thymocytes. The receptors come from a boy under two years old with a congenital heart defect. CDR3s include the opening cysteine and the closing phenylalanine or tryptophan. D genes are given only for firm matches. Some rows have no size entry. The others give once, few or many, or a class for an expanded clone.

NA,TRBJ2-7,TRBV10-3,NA,CAISQTPIPYEQYF,TGTGCCATCTCCCAGACTCCGATCCCCTACGAGCAGTACTTC
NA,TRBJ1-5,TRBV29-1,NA,CSVVGSGGGQPQHF,TGCAGCGTTGTAGGATCGGGGGGCGGTCAGCCCCAGCATTTT
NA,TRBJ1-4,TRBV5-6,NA,CASSQPGVGREKLFF,TGTGCCAGCAGCCAACCGGGGGTAGGGCGCGAAAAACTGTTTTTT
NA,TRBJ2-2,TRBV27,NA,CASGGRRERNGELFF,TGTGCCAGCGGGGGGCGGCGGGAGAGGAACGGGGAGCTGTTTTTT
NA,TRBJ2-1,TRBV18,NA,CASSPGAASYNEQFF,TGTGCCAGCTCACCAGGAGCGGCATCCTACAATGAGCAGTTCTTC
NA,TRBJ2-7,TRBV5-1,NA,CASSLSGASSYEQYF,TGCGCCAGCAGCCTTAGCGGAGCCAGCTCCTACGAGCAGTACTTC
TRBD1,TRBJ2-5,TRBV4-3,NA,CASSQEGGQGGRETQYF,TGCGCCAGCAGCCAAGAGGGGGGACAGGGAGGGCGAGAGACCCAGTACTTC
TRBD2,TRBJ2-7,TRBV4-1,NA,CASSHIAGGNEQYF,TGCGCCAGCAGCCACATAGCGGGGGGGAACGAGCAGTACTTC
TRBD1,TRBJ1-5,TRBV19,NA,CASSMRTGSSNQPQHF,TGTGCCAGTAGTATGAGGACAGGGAGTAGCAATCAGCCCCAGCATTTT
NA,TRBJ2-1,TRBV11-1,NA,CASSQQGRSIYNEQFF,TGTGCCAGCAGTCAGCAGGGCCGTAGCATCTACAATGAGCAGTTCTTC
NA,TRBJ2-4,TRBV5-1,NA,CASSLAPPGGTKNIQYF,TGCGCCAGCAGCTTGGCCCCGCCTGGGGGGACCAAAAACATTCAGTACTTC
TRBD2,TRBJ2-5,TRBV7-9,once,CASSLTSGRAEETQYF,TGTGCCAGCAGCCTGACTAGCGGGAGGGCCGAAGAGACCCAGTACTTC
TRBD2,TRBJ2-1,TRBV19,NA,CASRPGTSYNEQFF,TGTGCCAGTAGACCCGGGACTAGCTACAATGAGCAGTTCTTC
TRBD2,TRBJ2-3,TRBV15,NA,CATSRDLAGGPDTQYF,TGTGCCACCAGCAGAGATCTAGCGGGAGGCCCAGATACGCAGTATTTT
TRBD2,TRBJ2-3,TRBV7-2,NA,CASSHGRGAGTTDTQYF,TGTGCCAGCAGTCACGGGAGGGGAGCGGGGACCACAGATACGCAGTATTTT
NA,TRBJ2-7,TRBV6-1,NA,CASSEGSGRYEQYF,TGTGCCAGCAGTGAAGGTTCTGGGCGCTACGAGCAGTACTTC
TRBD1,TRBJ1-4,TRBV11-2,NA,CASSLEQGVRREKLFF,TGTGCCAGCAGCTTGGAACAGGGGGTACGGCGTGAAAAACTGTTTTTT
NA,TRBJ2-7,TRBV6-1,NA,CASSVAGPYEQYF,TGTGCCAGCAGTGTGGCGGGACCCTACGAGCAGTACTTC
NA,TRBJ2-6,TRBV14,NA,CASSRNVPGNGANVLTF,TGTGCCAGCAGCCGGAACGTCCCAGGGAACGGGGCCAACGTCCTGACTTTC
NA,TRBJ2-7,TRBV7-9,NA,CASRLRGWGLLNEQYF,TGTGCCAGCAGGCTTAGAGGGTGGGGTCTACTGAACGAGCAGTACTTC
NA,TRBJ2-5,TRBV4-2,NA,CASSQVGPRTQRVEGQETQYF,TGTGCCAGCAGCCAAGTGGGGCCACGTACCCAGAGGGTGGAGGGTCAAGAGACCCAGTACTTC
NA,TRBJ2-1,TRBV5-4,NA,CASSSGTGRRNNEQFF,TGTGCCAGCAGTTCGGGCACAGGGAGAAGGAACAATGAGCAGTTCTTC
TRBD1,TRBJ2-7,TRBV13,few,CASSKPGQGHPYEQYF,TGTGCCAGCAGCAAGCCGGGACAGGGGCATCCCTACGAGCAGTACTTC
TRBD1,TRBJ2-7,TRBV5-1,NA,CASSSRHRGDSTEQYF,TGCGCCAGCAGCTCAAGACACAGGGGAGATTCTACGGAGCAGTACTTC
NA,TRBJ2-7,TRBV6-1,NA,CATFGFRDFNYEQYF,TGTGCCACATTCGGGTTCAGGGACTTCAACTACGAGCAGTACTTC
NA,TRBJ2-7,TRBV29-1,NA,CSAGTTIYEQYF,TGCAGCGCCGGGACAACTATCTACGAGCAGTACTTC
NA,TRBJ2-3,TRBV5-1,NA,CASSLANRVVQADTQYF,TGCGCCAGCAGCTTGGCCAACAGGGTAGTTCAGGCAGATACGCAGTATTTT
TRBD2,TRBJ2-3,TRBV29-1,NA,CSVALLAGGSTDTQYF,TGCAGCGTTGCCCTACTAGCGGGAGGGTCTACAGATACGCAGTATTTT